These T cell receptor beta chains were read from a single sample in a study of T-cell reconstitution after alpha-beta-depleted transplantation in children. TCRdb called the PCR reads again in MiXCR, with one record for every CDR3 protein. The table records 250,000 to 300,000 distinct CDR3 sequences, around 10% of them present only once. This material consisted of PBMCs, taken before TCRalphabeta/CD19-depleted stem cell transplant. These TCRs come from a boy under two years old with acute myeloid leukemia, due to receive a stem cell transplant. Both conserved end residues are part of each CDR3. A D gene is named only where the DNA matches it firmly. Clone size is not always given. Where it is, it says once, few, many or a class for expanded clones.

TRBV29-1	TRBJ2-1	many	15	TRBD1	TGCAGCGTTGCGCCCTACAGGGGGACCTACAATGAGCAGTTCTTC	CSVAPYRGTYNEQFF
TRBV7-9	TRBJ1-3	many	17	-	TGTGCCAGCAGCTCCTTTCCGGGACGCTCCTCTGGAAACACCATATATTTT	CASSSFPGRSSGNTIYF
TRBV28	TRBJ1-5	many	14	-	TGTGCCAGCAGCTCAAGGGGTAGCAATCAGCCCCAGCATTTT	CASSSRGSNQPQHF
TRBV6-1	TRBJ2-3	many	14	-	TGTGCCAGCATCCCCCTTGGAGGAAGAGATACGCAGTATTTT	CASIPLGGRDTQYF
TRBV27	TRBJ1-5	many	14	TRBD1	TGTGCCAGCAGTTTCGGGACAGGGGATCAGCCCCAGCATTTT	CASSFGTGDQPQHF
TRBV3-1	TRBJ1-4	many	18	-	TGTGCCAGCAGCTCCTCCCGCGGTGCTGGTGTGAATAATGAAAAACTGTTTTTT	CASSSSRGAGVNNEKLFF
TRBV5-1	TRBJ2-5	once	16	TRBD2	TGCGCCAGCAGCAGCAGCGGGAGGGGGGGAGAAGAGACCCAGTACTTC	CASSSSGRGGEETQYF
TRBV20-1	TRBJ2-2	-	17	TRBD2	TGCAGTGCTAGAGTAGCTAGCGGGGGGGCATCCACCGGGGAGCTGTTTTTT	CSARVASGGASTGELFF
TRBV20-1	TRBJ1-5	many	14	TRBD1	TGCAGTGCTAGAGGGGGGACAGGGAATCAGCCCCAGCATTTT	CSARGGTGNQPQHF
TRBV12-3/TRBV12-4	TRBJ2-7	few	15	TRBD1	TGTGCCAGCAGTGCCGGGACAGGGGCTTCCTACGAGCAGTACTTC	CASSAGTGASYEQYF
TRBV7-9	TRBJ2-7	many	14	-	TGTGCCAGCAGCTTAGCCCTAGCGCACTACGAGCAGTACTTC	CASSLALAHYEQYF
TRBV28	TRBJ2-3	many	15	TRBD1	TGTGCCAGCAGTCCTCGACAGGGCCCCACAGATACGCAGTATTTT	CASSPRQGPTDTQYF
TRBV5-1	TRBJ1-6	many	15	TRBD1	TGCGCCAGCAGCGGCCGGGACAGGCCAAATTCACCCCTCCACTTT	CASSGRDRPNSPLHF
TRBV5-5	TRBJ2-7	many	15	TRBD2	TGTGCCAGCAGCCTCCGGGCGGCGGGAGCCTACGAGCAGTACTTC	CASSLRAAGAYEQYF
TRBV7-8	TRBJ2-1	few	15	-	TGTGCCAGCAGCTTAGAGAGACTAGAAGACAATGAGCAGTTCTTC	CASSLERLEDNEQFF
TRBV20-1	TRBJ2-1	few	16	TRBD2	TGCAGTGCTAGAGGATGGCCGGGAGGGCCCAACAATGAGCAGTTCTTC	CSARGWPGGPNNEQFF
TRBV7-2	TRBJ2-2	many	17	-	TGTGCCAGCAGCTTCGGTATGGCGGGTTTCAACACCGGGGAGCTGTTTTTT	CASSFGMAGFNTGELFF
TRBV7-3	TRBJ2-7	many	15	-	TGTGCCAGCAGCCTAGATGGACAGTTCGACTACGAGCAGTACTTC	CASSLDGQFDYEQYF
TRBV28	TRBJ2-7	many	14	-	TGTGCCAGCAGTCTCCTTCCTAGCCCCTACGAGCAGTACTTC	CASSLLPSPYEQYF
TRBV2	TRBJ2-5	-	13	TRBD1	TGTGCCAGCGTTAAGGGGGCCGGTCAGACCCAGTACTTC	CASVKGAGQTQYF
TRBV28	TRBJ2-3	few	13	-	TGTGCCAGCAGTTTAAAGTTGAGGGCGGTAGAGTATTTT	CASSLKLRAVEYF
TRBV10-3	TRBJ2-7	many	12	-	TGTGCCATCAGTGATGGGTCCCACGAGCAGTACTTC	CAISDGSHEQYF
TRBV29-1	TRBJ2-3	many	15	-	TGCAGCGTTGAAGGACAGCACAGGTTAACAGATACGCAGTATTTT	CSVEGQHRLTDTQYF